Below are 24 T cell receptor beta chains sequenced from a single sample in a study of blood T cell repertoires in COVID-19. Profiled with immunoSEQ multiplex PCR; TCRdb holds only in-frame clones, not every one. The repertoire consists of 160,000 or so clones, with roughly 82% occurring once and the leading ten covering almost 8.5%. What was sequenced was peripheral blood. All receptors come from an older woman with acute or convalescent COVID-19.

The chain carries TRBV5-6 and TRBJ2-2; 8 bases match TRBD1. From germline, CDR1 is SGHDT and CDR2 YYEEEE. CDR3 length: 16 residues. J gave up 3 bases and V 1 base, and 5 bases lay outside the gene matches. The CDR3 DNA follows: TGTGCCAGCAGCTTGCGGACAGGGTCGGACACCGGGGAGCTGTTTTTT. It codes for CASSLRTGSDTGELFF.

The chain couples TRBV5-6 to TRBJ1-4, with D possibly matching TRBD1 (5 bases). Germline V gene sequence: CDR1 SGHDT, CDR2 YYEEEE. V was trimmed by 0 bases and J by 8 bases, leaving 11 bases between them. The CDR3 length is 14 residues. The DNA for the CDR3 is TGTGCCAGCAGCTTGGATGGGGCGGGAGAAAAACTGTTTTTT. Its translation is CASSLDGAGEKLFF.

The rearrangement joins TRBV5-1 to TRBJ2-2, with 8 bases that match TRBD2. CDR1 is SGHRS and CDR2 is YFSETQ in the germline V gene. The CDR3 has 15 amino acids. J gave up 5 bases and V 0 bases, and 3 bases lay outside the gene matches. CDR3 nucleotides: TGCGCCAGCAGCTTGGCGGTAGCGGGGACCGGGGAGCTGTTTTTT. It translates to CASSLAVAGTGELFF.

The chain uses TRBV6-5 and TRBJ2-3; 8 bases align to TRBD2. Germline trimming cut 3 bases from V and 7 bases from J; bases unmatched to any gene: 12. Per the germline V gene, CDR1 is MNHEY and CDR2 is SVGAGI. The CDR3 has 16 amino acids. The CDR3 DNA reads as TGTGCCAGCAGTTATATGGGGGGACTAGGAACCTATACGCAGTATTTT. Amino acids: CASSYMGGLGTYTQYF.

This clone was picked up a small number of times. This chain uses TRBV4-2 with TRBJ1-1, with D unclear. There are 16 residues in the CDR3. Germline V gives CDR1 LGHNA, CDR2 YNFKEQ. Trimming shortened V by 1 base and J by 6 bases, and 18 bases separated the two germline ends. The CDR3 bases are TGTGCCAGCAGCCAAGTTCAGGCTTGGCCGAGACCTGAAGCTTTCTTT. Its protein product is CASSQVQAWPRPEAFF.

The chain uses TRBV6-5 and TRBJ1-6; D may be TRBD1 (6 bases). V lost 5 bases and J 9 bases, leaving 14 bases between the germline ends. There are 14 residues in the CDR3. In germline, CDR1 is MNHEY, CDR2 SVGAGI. CDR3 sequence (DNA): TGTGCCAGCAGTCTTGGGGGGGCGGTTTCACCCCTCCACTTT. It encodes CASSLGGAVSPLHF.

The genes are TRBV2 and TRBJ1-1; 7 bases agree with TRBD1. Germline V gene sequence: CDR1 SNHLY, CDR2 FYNNEI. Trimming at V came to 6 bases and at J to 2 bases, leaving 9 bases not matched to a gene. The CDR3 has 15 amino acids. This CDR3 is CASSLRRDSNTEAFF. In DNA, the CDR3 is TGTGCCAGCAGCCTACGTCGGGACAGTAACACTGAAGCTTTCTTT. Together with reference TRBV2 and TRBJ1-1, the CDR3 gives the full variable domain: EPEVTQTPSHQVTQMGQEVILRCVPISNHLYFYWYRQILGQKVEFLVSFYNNEISEKSEIFDDQFSVERPDGSNFTLKIRSTKLEDSAMYFCASSLRRDSNTEAFFGQGTRLTVV.

V and J are TRBV2 and TRBJ1-5; maybe TRBD1 (6 bases). Germline CDR1 SNHLY, CDR2 FYNNEI. The CDR3 has 15 amino acids. The germline V and J ends were trimmed by 5 bases and 0 bases, with 11 bases remaining between them. DNA of the CDR3: TGTGCCAGCAGTTCACAGGGATATAGCAATCAGCCCCAGCATTTT. It encodes CASSSQGYSNQPQHF.

The gene calls are TRBV4-3 and TRBJ2-5, with 7 nucleotides matching TRBD1. V lost 1 base to trimming and J lost 9 bases; unmatched junction nucleotides: 17. In germline, CDR1 is LGHNA, CDR2 YSLEER. There are 17 residues in the CDR3. The CDR3 region has the DNA TGCGCCAGCAGCCAAGGCGCCGAGGGGGCGCAGGTAGGGGCCCAGTACTTC. Its translation is CASSQGAEGAQVGAQYF.

The chain has TRBV7-9 and TRBJ1-1; D ambiguous. Germline CDR1 is SEHNR and CDR2 is FQNEAQ (reference sequence). Trimming cost V 0 bases and J 3 bases, with 11 bases left between them. The CDR3 consists of 15 residues. CDR3 sequence: CASSLADGKHTEAFF. CDR3 nucleotides: TGTGCCAGCAGCTTAGCGGACGGGAAGCACACTGAAGCTTTCTTT.

The chain links TRBV6-1 to TRBJ1-2; tentatively, D is TRBD1 (6 bases). Deletions cut 2 bases from V and 0 bases from J, with 10 bases between. Per the germline V gene, CDR1 is MNHNS and CDR2 is SASEGT. The CDR3 is 15 amino acids. For the CDR3, the DNA is TGTGCCAGCAGTGAAAGGACAGCTACTAACTATGGCTACACCTTC. Protein: CASSERTATNYGYTF.

This clone was detected once. The CDR3 nucleotides read TGTGCCAGCTCACCCGACAGGGGAAGGGACTATGGCTACACCTTC. Translation: CASSPDRGRDYGYTF. The chain carries TRBV18 and TRBJ1-2; 8 nucleotides match TRBD1. Looked up from germline, CDR1 is KGHSH and CDR2 is LQKENI. V lost 3 bases to trimming and J lost 3 bases; unmatched junction nucleotides: 6. This CDR3 spans 15 amino acids.

CDR3 protein: CASRPTSGRTGELFF. DNA of the CDR3: TGTGCCAGCAGGCCCACTAGCGGGAGAACCGGGGAGCTGTTTTTT. The V gene is TRBV6-6, the J gene TRBJ2-2, with 11 positions matching TRBD2. Trimming took 6 bases from V and 5 from J; bases not matched to a gene: 5. Germline loops: CDR1 MNHNY, CDR2 SVGAGI (reference sequence). The CDR3 totals 15 residues.

The V call is TRBV2, the J call TRBJ1-4; TRBD1 aligns across 9 bases. This CDR3 is built from 15 residues. The junction had 7 bases not matched to a gene; V was cut back by 3 bases and J by 8 bases. Germline V gene lookup returns CDR1 SNHLY and CDR2 FYNNEI. The CDR3 region is CASSDWGTGHEKLFF. CDR3 sequence (DNA): TGTGCCAGCAGTGATTGGGGGACAGGGCACGAAAAACTGTTTTTT.

The gene calls are TRBV4-2 and TRBJ2-3, with 7 bases identical to TRBD1. CDR3 size: 16 residues. Germline V gene data show CDR1 as LGHNA and CDR2 as YNFKEQ. The V segment lost 1 base and the J segment 0 bases; nucleotides outside the gene matches: 4. The CDR3 nucleotides are TGTGCCAGCAGCCAAGCGGGACAGACTAGCACAGATACGCAGTATTTT. It specifies CASSQAGQTSTDTQYF.

The rearrangement uses TRBV30 and TRBJ2-1, with D tentatively TRBD1 (6 bases). Trimming left V 1 base short and J 10 bases short, with 8 bases between. The CDR3 is 11 residues long. Germline V gives CDR1 GTSNPN, CDR2 SVGIG (reference sequence). The DNA of the CDR3 is TGTGCCTGGAGTGAAGGACAGGAGCAGTTCTTC. This encodes CAWSEGQEQFF.

V gene TRBV9 combines with J gene TRBJ2-3; the D gene is possibly TRBD2 (5 bases). CDR1 is SGDLS, CDR2 YYNGEE, per germline. This CDR3 is 14 amino acids long. With 0 bases removed from V and 5 bases from J, the gap between germline ends came to 10 bases. CDR3 nucleotides: TGTGCCAGCAGCGTAGTCCCCGGAGGAGATACGCAGTATTTT. Protein product: CASSVVPGGDTQYF.

The chain is built from TRBV6-4 and TRBJ1-5; D not certain. V shed 4 bases and J shed 0 bases, with 4 bases lying between them. Germline lookup yields CDR1 MRHNA and CDR2 SNTAGT. The CDR3 sequence is 13 residues long. The CDR3 loop reads CASSVGSNQPQHF. CDR3 nucleotide sequence: TGTGCCAGCAGTGTCGGTAGCAATCAGCCCCAGCATTTT.

V is TRBV4-1 and J is TRBJ2-2; D ambiguous. Germline-derived CDR1 and CDR2 are MGHRA and YSYEKL. V lost 3 bases and J 2 bases, leaving 7 bases between the germline ends. The CDR3 runs 14 residues. The CDR3 region is CASSQTTNTGELFF. CDR3 DNA sequence: TGCGCCAGCAGCCAGACAACCAACACCGGGGAGCTGTTTTTT.

CDR3 protein: CASSEPLAKSAQYF. DNA of the CDR3: TGTGCCAGCAGTGAACCCCTCGCAAAAAGCGCCCAGTACTTC. The chain recombines TRBV25-1 with TRBJ2-5; unclear D gene. This CDR3 has 14 residues. V lost 2 bases, J lost 9 bases, and 16 bases lay in between. Germline loops: CDR1 MGHDK, CDR2 SYGVNS.

The chain combines TRBV4-2 with TRBJ1-2; D perhaps matches TRBD1 (6 bases). V was pared by 0 bases and J by 8 bases, with 22 bases between. From germline, CDR1 is LGHNA and CDR2 YNFKEQ. This CDR3 has 17 amino acids. Here the CDR3 DNA reads TGTGCCAGCAGCCAAGATGTTGGCCCGGGAGGGGGTGAAGGCTACACCTTC. Its protein product is CASSQDVGPGGGEGYTF.

This chain links TRBV24-1 with TRBJ2-3; 9 nucleotides align to TRBD2. The trim removed 3 bases at V and 4 bases at J, leaving 7 bases unmatched. CDR1 and CDR2 (germline): KGHDR, SFDVKD. The CDR3 contains 16 residues. This CDR3 is CATSDGAGGWPDTQYF. Written as DNA, the CDR3 is TGTGCCACCAGTGATGGGGCGGGAGGGTGGCCAGATACGCAGTATTTT.

The rearrangement links TRBV27 to TRBJ2-7; 12 nucleotides agree with TRBD1. The CDR3 spans 15 residues. Germline lookup yields CDR1 MNHEY and CDR2 SMNVEV (reference sequence). Losses at the gene ends were 3 bases for V and 6 bases for J; bases not matched to a gene: 6. The CDR3 protein is CASSFSGTGGGEQYF. In nucleotides, the CDR3 is TGTGCCAGCAGTTTTTCTGGGACAGGGGGCGGCGAGCAGTACTTC.

This chain connects TRBV2 to TRBJ2-5; tentative D call: TRBD1 (6 bases). The CDR3 is 13 amino acids. V dropped 6 bases and J dropped 3 bases, with 11 bases sitting between them. The germline V gene encodes CDR1 SNHLY and CDR2 FYNNEI. DNA for the CDR3: TGTGCCAGCAGCGTGGACAGTGAAGAGACCCAGTACTTC. This gives the protein CASSVDSEETQYF.